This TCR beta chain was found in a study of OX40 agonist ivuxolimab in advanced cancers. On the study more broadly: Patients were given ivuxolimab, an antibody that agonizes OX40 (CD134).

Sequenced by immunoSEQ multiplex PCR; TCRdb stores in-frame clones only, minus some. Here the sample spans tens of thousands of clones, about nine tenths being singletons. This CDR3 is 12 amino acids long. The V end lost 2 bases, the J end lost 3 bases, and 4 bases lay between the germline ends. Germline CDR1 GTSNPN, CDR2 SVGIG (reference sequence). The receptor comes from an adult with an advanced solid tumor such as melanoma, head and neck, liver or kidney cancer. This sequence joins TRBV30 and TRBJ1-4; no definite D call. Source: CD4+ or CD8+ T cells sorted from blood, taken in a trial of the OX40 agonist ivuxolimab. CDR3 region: CAWSHPNEKLFF. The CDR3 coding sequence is TGTGCCTGGAGTCACCCTAATGAAAAACTGTTTTTT.